The 25 T cell receptor beta chains below all came from one sample that was sequenced in a study of STAT3 mutations in large granular lymphocyte leukemia. TCRdb's copy holds only in-frame clones and misses some; the assay was immunoSEQ multiplex PCR. The sample includes more than 10,000 clones, about 85% of them seen just once. These receptors' antigens are unknown. The study's findings and limits: Every T-LGLL patient had at least one immunodominant TCRbeta clonotype.

The specimen sequenced was peripheral blood mononuclear cells. The receptors originated from a man older than 75 with T-cell large granular lymphocyte leukemia. Some clones in this sample may be carry-over from other donors' samples.

Here the CDR3 reads CATSRDASTGYTF. CDR3 in DNA: TGTGCCACCAGCAGAGATGCATCGACGGGCTACACCTTC. The chain employs TRBV15 and TRBJ1-2; D gene uncertain. Trimming cost V 0 bases and J 8 bases, with 10 bases left between them. This CDR3 contains 13 residues. The germline V gene encodes CDR1 LNHNV and CDR2 YYDKDF (reference sequence).

CDR3 sequence reads: CASSPGLARFTGELFF. CDR3 coding DNA: TGTGCCAGCAGCCCGGGACTAGCGAGATTCACCGGGGAGCTGTTTTTT. The genes are TRBV28 and TRBJ2-2, with TRBD2 matching 10 bases. The CDR3 is 16 amino acids. With 6 bases clipped from V and 4 bases from J, the junction kept 8 bases outside the gene matches. CDR1 is MDHEN and CDR2 is SYDVKM in the germline V gene.

This sequence joins TRBV11-2 and TRBJ1-2; D may be TRBD1 (5 bases). V lost 6 bases to trimming and J lost 5 bases, with 13 bases between them. Germline V CDR1 and CDR2: SGHAT, FQNNGV. CDR3 length: 13 amino acids. The CDR3 is CASSIRDAYGYTF. In DNA, the CDR3 is TGTGCCAGCAGTATCCGGGACGCTTATGGCTACACCTTC.

As DNA, the CDR3 is TGTGCCAGCAGTGAATCGTATACGCAGTATTTT. Encoded protein: CASSESYTQYF. This chain uses TRBV6-1 with TRBJ2-3; no firm D call. The ends were cut back, 2 bases at V and 7 bases at J, with 4 bases in the middle. Germline CDR1 and CDR2: MNHNS and SASEGT. The CDR3 totals 11 residues.

The chain couples TRBV4-2 to TRBJ2-7; 9 nucleotides align to TRBD1. Germline V gene sequence: CDR1 LGHNA, CDR2 YNFKEQ. The length of the CDR3 is 16 residues. Trimming took 0 bases from V and 4 from J; bases not matched to a gene: 7. CDR3 loop: CASSQDRRTGDYEQYF. For the CDR3, the DNA is TGTGCCAGCAGCCAAGATAGGAGGACAGGGGATTACGAGCAGTACTTC.

The rearrangement links TRBV18 to TRBJ1-2; D is undetermined. The CDR3 is 16 amino acids. CDR1 is KGHSH and CDR2 is LQKENI in the germline V gene. Trimming left V 3 bases short and J 4 bases short, with 18 bases between. CDR3 sequence: CASSPTSSTEIYGYTF. DNA for the CDR3: TGTGCCAGCTCACCCACCTCATCCACAGAGATCTATGGCTACACCTTC.

J is TRBJ1-4 and V is TRBV5-4; weak D call: TRBD1 (5 bases). V was trimmed by 3 bases and J by 0 bases, leaving 6 bases between them. From germline, CDR1 is SGHNT and CDR2 YYREEE (reference sequence). This CDR3 region has 14 residues. Written as DNA, the CDR3 is TGTGCCAGCAGCTCGGGGGCAACTAATGAAAAACTGTTTTTT. It translates to CASSSGATNEKLFF. Based on the CDR3 plus reference TRBV5-4 and TRBJ1-4, the full variable domain is ETGVTQSPTHLIKTRGQQVTLRCSSQSGHNTVSWYQQALGQGPQFIFQYYREEENGRGNFPPRFSGLQFPNYSSELNVNALELDDSALYLCASSSGATNEKLFFGSGTQLSVL.

The chain is built from TRBV9 and TRBJ2-5; D tentatively reads TRBD1 or TRBD2 (5 bases each). CDR1 and CDR2 (germline): SGDLS, YYNGEE. The V gene lost 0 bases and the J gene lost 7 bases, with 19 bases spanning the gap. CDR3 size: 16 residues. The CDR3 DNA is TGTGCCAGCAGCGTAGGCCATCGGCAGGGACCCGTGACCCAGTACTTC. This translates into CASSVGHRQGPVTQYF.

This sequence joins TRBV5-8 and TRBJ1-5; D gene unclear. V gave up 1 base and J gave up 2 bases, with 10 bases separating them. Germline CDR1 and CDR2: SGHTS and YDEGEE. This CDR3 region has 15 residues. CDR3 sequence: CASSLFRQGNQPQHF. In DNA, the CDR3 is TGTGCCAGCAGCTTGTTTCGACAAGGCAATCAGCCCCAGCATTTT.

The chain employs TRBV29-1 and TRBJ1-1; D might be TRBD1 (6 bases). This CDR3 is built from 15 residues. The V gene lost 0 bases and the J gene lost 0 bases, with 11 bases spanning the gap. In germline, CDR1 is SQVTM, CDR2 ANQGSEA. The CDR3 reads CSVEDWGPMNTEAFF. CDR3 sequence (DNA): TGCAGCGTTGAAGATTGGGGGCCAATGAACACTGAAGCTTTCTTT.

This clone was detected once. The chain is built from TRBV18 and TRBJ2-2; a weak D match, TRBD1 (6 bases). V was shortened by 3 bases and J by 5 bases, with 13 bases between the two germline ends. The CDR3 spans 15 residues. CDR1 KGHSH and CDR2 LQKENI come from the germline V gene. The CDR3 spells CASSPSGDQTGELFF. The CDR3 DNA reads as TGTGCCAGCTCACCCTCAGGGGATCAGACCGGGGAGCTGTTTTTT.

V is TRBV11-2 and J is TRBJ2-7; D may match TRBD1 or TRBD2 (6 bases each). CDR3 length equals 14 residues. Germline CDR1 SGHAT, CDR2 FQNNGV. Trimming cost V 7 bases and J 3 bases, with 16 bases left between them. CDR3 sequence: CASTLSGGRYEQYF. Here the CDR3 DNA reads TGTGCCAGCACCCTCAGTGGGGGGCGCTACGAGCAGTACTTC.

The V and J genes are TRBV4-1 and TRBJ1-4; tentatively, D is TRBD1 (5 bases). The CDR3 consists of 14 residues. Germline lookup yields CDR1 MGHRA and CDR2 YSYEKL. Trimming pared 5 bases from V and 8 bases from J, leaving 15 bases between. Written as DNA, the CDR3 is TGCGCCAGCAGCTATCGTGGGACTAGCGAAAAACTGTTTTTT. It specifies CASSYRGTSEKLFF.

The table lists this clone with many counts. Other DNA sequences in this specimen translate into the identical CDR3. This sequence joins TRBV27 and TRBJ1-6; unclear D gene. With 7 bases removed from V and 1 base from J, the gap between germline ends came to 11 bases. Germline lookup yields CDR1 MNHEY and CDR2 SMNVEV (reference sequence). CDR3 length: 15 residues. CDR3 loop: CASIPNWSYNSPLHF. The CDR3 DNA reads as TGTGCCAGCATCCCCAATTGGTCCTATAATTCACCCCTCCACTTT.

The J gene is TRBJ2-7, the V gene TRBV7-2, with TRBD1 matching 12 bases. V gave up 2 bases and J gave up 5 bases; unmatched junction bases: 13. The germline V gene has CDR1 SGHTA and CDR2 FQGNSA. The CDR3 loop spans 18 amino acids. The CDR3 here is CASSLQSRMGQGANEQYF. CDR3 bases: TGTGCCAGCAGCTTACAATCGAGAATGGGACAGGGGGCCAACGAGCAGTACTTC.

Worth noting for this clone: Mismatch with germline at one junction end may stem from a read error. V is TRBV20-1 and J is TRBJ1-1; D uncertain. CDR3 length: 10 residues. Germline V gene sequence: CDR1 DFQATT, CDR2 SNEGSKA (reference sequence). CDR3 region: CSAGNIEAFF. CDR3 in DNA: TGCAGTGCCGGAAACATTGAAGCTTTCTTT.

This chain uses TRBV13 with TRBJ2-7; D is uncertain. The CDR3 is 13 amino acids. Per germline, CDR1 PRHDT and CDR2 FYEKMQ (reference sequence). Trimming left V 1 base short and J 3 bases short, with 7 bases between. The CDR3: CASSLVANYEQYF. CDR3 sequence (DNA): TGTGCCAGCAGCTTAGTCGCGAACTACGAGCAGTACTTC.

The chain carries TRBV7-8 and TRBJ1-5, with unresolved D. The germline V gene has CDR1 SGHVS and CDR2 FQNEAQ. Trimming took off 1 base at V and 5 bases at J, with 9 bases between the two ends. This CDR3 spans 14 amino acids. The CDR3 DNA follows: TGTGCCAGCAGCTTAGTTGGCCGATATCAGCCCCAGCATTTT. This sequence encodes CASSLVGRYQPQHF.

The chain employs TRBV4-1 and TRBJ2-3, with 11 bases lining up with TRBD2. The germline V gene has CDR1 MGHRA and CDR2 YSYEKL. With 1 base clipped from V and 2 bases from J, the junction kept 8 bases outside the gene matches. The CDR3 is 18 amino acids. The CDR3 sequence: CASSQGKLAGALTDTQYF. CDR3 nucleotides: TGCGCCAGCAGCCAAGGAAAACTAGCGGGGGCCCTCACAGATACGCAGTATTTT.

The genes are TRBV7-2 and TRBJ2-5, with D maybe TRBD1 (5 bases). Trimming pared 6 bases from V and 2 bases from J, leaving 13 bases between. The CDR3 has 14 residues. Germline V gives CDR1 SGHTA, CDR2 FQGNSA. The CDR3 is CASRTDSVQETQYF. Written as DNA, the CDR3 is TGTGCCAGCAGGACAGACAGCGTACAAGAGACCCAGTACTTC.

V usage is TRBV7-9 and J usage is TRBJ2-5; D is uncertain. Trimming left V 4 bases short and J 10 bases short, with 13 bases between. Germline assignment: CDR1 SEHNR and CDR2 FQNEAQ (reference sequence). The CDR3 loop spans 12 amino acids. CDR3 nucleotides: TGTGCCAGCAGCTCCCGTCCCGAGTTCCAGTACTTC. As protein: CASSSRPEFQYF.

The chain combines TRBV7-9 with TRBJ1-1; D remains ambiguous. The CDR3 spans 15 residues. The germline V and J ends were trimmed by 0 bases and 1 base, with 9 bases remaining between them. CDR1 and CDR2 from the germline V gene are SEHNR and FQNEAQ (reference sequence). The CDR3 DNA follows: TGTGCCAGCAGCTTAGCTGGCAGGCCGAACACTGAAGCTTTCTTT. Protein product: CASSLAGRPNTEAFF.

The chain recombines TRBV5-4 with TRBJ1-1, with a possible D match to TRBD1 (6 bases). Trimming took 4 bases from V and 6 from J, leaving 22 bases between them. The CDR3 runs 16 residues. Germline-derived CDR1 and CDR2 are SGHNT and YYREEE (reference sequence). The chain's CDR3 is CASSPVGLRGVPEAFF. The CDR3 coding sequence is TGTGCCAGCAGCCCGGTGGGGTTGAGGGGGGTCCCTGAAGCTTTCTTT.

The gene calls are TRBV7-2 and TRBJ1-6; D not certain. Trimming took off 5 bases at V and 5 bases at J, with 4 bases between the two ends. Germline CDR1 SGHTA, CDR2 FQGNSA. The CDR3 is made up of 12 amino acids. CDR3 sequence reads: CASSHNNSPLHF. Written as DNA, the CDR3 is TGTGCCAGCAGCCATAATAATTCACCCCTCCACTTT.

The CDR3 reads CAWSGGAETQYF. The CDR3 DNA reads as TGTGCCTGGAGTGGGGGAGCAGAGACCCAGTACTTC. The chain combines TRBV30 with TRBJ2-5; tentatively, D is TRBD2 (5 bases). Germline lookup yields CDR1 GTSNPN and CDR2 SVGIG (reference sequence). V lost 1 base to trimming and J lost 4 bases, with 7 bases between them. This CDR3 has 12 amino acids. Supplemented by reference TRBV30 and TRBJ2-5, the full variable domain reads SQTIHQWPATLVQPVGSPLSLECTVEGTSNPNLYWYRQAAGRGLQLLFYSVGIGQISSEVPQNLSASRPQDRQFILSSKKLLLSDSGFYLCAWSGGAETQYFGPGTRLLVL.